This TCR beta chain was captured by sequencing in a study of OX40 agonist ivuxolimab in advanced cancers. Study summary: Patients with hepatocellular carcinoma, melanoma, renal cell or head and neck cancer made up the dose-escalation patients. Study observations and caveats: More expanded clones were seen, on average, in CD8+ T cells than in CD4+. The expanded peripheral T cells' antigen specificity was not determined.

Produced via immunoSEQ multiplex PCR; TCRdb's table is partial and in-frame only. The sample lists roughly 86,000 clones; 90% to 95% were seen once. The CDR3 runs 14 residues. Looked up from germline, CDR1 is SGHKS and CDR2 is YYEKEE (reference sequence). Trimming cost V 4 bases and J 8 bases; bases outside gene matches: 9. About this clone: Its antigen is unknown.

The sequenced sample was CD4+ or CD8+ T cells sorted from blood, obtained in a trial of the OX40 agonist ivuxolimab. V is TRBV5-5 and J is TRBJ1-3; TRBD1 matches at 7 bases. The TCR sequence derives from an adult with an advanced solid tumor such as melanoma, head and neck, liver or kidney cancer. The CDR3 DNA sequence: TGTGCCAGCAGCGCCCAGACAGGGAAACACACCATATATTTT. Translation gives CASSAQTGKHTIYF.